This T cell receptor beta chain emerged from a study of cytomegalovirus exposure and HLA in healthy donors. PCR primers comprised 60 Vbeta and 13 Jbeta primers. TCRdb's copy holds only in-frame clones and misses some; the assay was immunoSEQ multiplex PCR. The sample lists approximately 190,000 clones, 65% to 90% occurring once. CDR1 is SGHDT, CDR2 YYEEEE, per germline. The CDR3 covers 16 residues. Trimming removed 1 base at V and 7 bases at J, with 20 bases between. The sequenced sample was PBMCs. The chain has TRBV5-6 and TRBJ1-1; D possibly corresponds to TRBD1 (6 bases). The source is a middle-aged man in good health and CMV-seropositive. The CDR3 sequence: CASSLLGQPGVNEAFF. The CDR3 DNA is TGTGCCAGCAGCTTGTTAGGACAGCCCGGAGTAAATGAAGCTTTCTTT.